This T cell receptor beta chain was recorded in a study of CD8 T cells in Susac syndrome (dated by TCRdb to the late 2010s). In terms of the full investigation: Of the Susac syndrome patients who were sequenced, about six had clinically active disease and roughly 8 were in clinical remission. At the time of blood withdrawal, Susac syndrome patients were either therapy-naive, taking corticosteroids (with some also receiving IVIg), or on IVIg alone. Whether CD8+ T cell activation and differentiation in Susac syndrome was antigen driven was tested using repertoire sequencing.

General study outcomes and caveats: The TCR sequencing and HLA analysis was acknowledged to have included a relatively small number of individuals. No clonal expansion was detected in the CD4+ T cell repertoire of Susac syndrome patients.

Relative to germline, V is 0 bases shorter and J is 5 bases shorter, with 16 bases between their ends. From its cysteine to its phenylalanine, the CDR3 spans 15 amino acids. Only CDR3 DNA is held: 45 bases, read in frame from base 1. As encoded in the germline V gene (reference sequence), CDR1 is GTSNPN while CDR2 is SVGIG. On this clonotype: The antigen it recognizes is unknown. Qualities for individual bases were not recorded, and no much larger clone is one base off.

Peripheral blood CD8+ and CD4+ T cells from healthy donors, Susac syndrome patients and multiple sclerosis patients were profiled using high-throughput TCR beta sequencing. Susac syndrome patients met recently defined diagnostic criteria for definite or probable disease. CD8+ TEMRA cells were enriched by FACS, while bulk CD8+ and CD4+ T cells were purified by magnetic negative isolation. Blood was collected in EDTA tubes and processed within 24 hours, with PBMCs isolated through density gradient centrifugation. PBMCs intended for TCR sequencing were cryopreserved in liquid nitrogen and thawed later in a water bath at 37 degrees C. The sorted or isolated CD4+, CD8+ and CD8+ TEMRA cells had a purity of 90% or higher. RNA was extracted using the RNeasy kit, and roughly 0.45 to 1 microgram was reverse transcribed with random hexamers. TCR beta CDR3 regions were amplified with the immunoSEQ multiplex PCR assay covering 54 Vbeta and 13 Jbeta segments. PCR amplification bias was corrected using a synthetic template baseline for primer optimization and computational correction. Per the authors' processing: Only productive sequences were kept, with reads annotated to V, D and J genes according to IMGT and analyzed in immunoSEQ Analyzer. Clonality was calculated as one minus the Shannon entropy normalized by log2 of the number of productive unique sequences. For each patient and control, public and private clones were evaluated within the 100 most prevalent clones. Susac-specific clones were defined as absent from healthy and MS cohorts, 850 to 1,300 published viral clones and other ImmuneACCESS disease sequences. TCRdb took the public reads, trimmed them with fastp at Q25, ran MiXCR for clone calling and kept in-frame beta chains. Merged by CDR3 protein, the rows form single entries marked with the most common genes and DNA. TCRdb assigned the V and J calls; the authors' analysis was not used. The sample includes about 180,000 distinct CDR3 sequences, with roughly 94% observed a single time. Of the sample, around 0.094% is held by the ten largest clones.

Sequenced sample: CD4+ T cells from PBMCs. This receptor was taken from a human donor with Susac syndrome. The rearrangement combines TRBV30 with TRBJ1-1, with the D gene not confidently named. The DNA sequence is TGTGCCTGGAGTGTCGCAGTTCCCCCCGGGACTGAAGCTTTCTTT. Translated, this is CAWSVAVPPGTEAFF.